This T cell receptor (beta chain) was sequenced during a study of T cells in women clearing cervical HPV infection. For the study at large: No precancer developed; the control's incident HPV16 infection cleared within 12 months. General study results and limits: CIN3+ cases had significantly higher TCR richness than controls; evenness did not differ. Timing of associations relative to infection is unclear; T-cell subsets were not isolated.

The CDR3 sequence is 13 residues long. V was shortened by 1 base and J by 7 bases, with 10 bases between the two germline ends. CDR1 and CDR2 (germline): SNHLY, FYNNEI. Repertoires were generated with immunoSEQ multiplex PCR, while TCRdb's copy carries only in-frame clones and drops some. Its clone listing holds some 40,000 clones. To note about this clone: Its antigen remains unidentified. The sequence runs out 3 residues before the end of the CDR3; the remainder is reconstructed from the germline J gene.

The chain recombines TRBV2 with TRBJ1-2; the D gene is possibly TRBD1 (5 bases). Source material: blood buffy coat. This receptor was obtained from a woman aged 18-70 years with a cervical HPV16 infection that either progressed to CIN3+ or cleared (not recorded which). This chain's CDR3 is CASSEEGRAGYTF. Incomplete CDR3 DNA: TGTGCCAGCAGTGAAGAGGGCAGGGCTGGC. The whole variable domain, filled in from reference TRBV2 and TRBJ1-2, reads EPEVTQTPSHQVTQMGQEVILRCVPISNHLYFYWYRQILGQKVEFLVSFYNNEISEKSEIFDDQFSVERPDGSNFTLKIRSTKLEDSAMYFCASSEEGRAGYTFGSGTRLTVV.